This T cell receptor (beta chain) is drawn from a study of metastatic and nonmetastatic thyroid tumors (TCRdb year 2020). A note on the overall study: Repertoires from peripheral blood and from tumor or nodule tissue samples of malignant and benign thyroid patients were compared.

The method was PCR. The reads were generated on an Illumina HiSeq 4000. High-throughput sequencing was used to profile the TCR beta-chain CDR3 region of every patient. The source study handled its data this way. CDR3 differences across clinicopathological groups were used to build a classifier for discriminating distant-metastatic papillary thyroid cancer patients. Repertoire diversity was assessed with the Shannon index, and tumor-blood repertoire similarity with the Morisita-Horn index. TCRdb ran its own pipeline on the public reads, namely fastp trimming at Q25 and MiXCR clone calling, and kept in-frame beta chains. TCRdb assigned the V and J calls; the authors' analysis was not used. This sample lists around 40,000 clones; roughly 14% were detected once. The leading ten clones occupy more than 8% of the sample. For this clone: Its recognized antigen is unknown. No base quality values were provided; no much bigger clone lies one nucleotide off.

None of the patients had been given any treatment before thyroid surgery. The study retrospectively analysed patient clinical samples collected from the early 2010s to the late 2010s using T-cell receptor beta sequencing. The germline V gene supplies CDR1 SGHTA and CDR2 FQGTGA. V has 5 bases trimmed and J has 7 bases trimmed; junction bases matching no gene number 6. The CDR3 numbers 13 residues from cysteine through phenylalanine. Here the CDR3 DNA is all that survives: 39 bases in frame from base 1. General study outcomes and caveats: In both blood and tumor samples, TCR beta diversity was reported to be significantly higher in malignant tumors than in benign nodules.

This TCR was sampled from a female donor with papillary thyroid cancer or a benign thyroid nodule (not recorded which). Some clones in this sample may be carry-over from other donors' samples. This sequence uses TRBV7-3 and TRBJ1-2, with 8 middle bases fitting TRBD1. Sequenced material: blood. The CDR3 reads CASSDGQGGGYTF. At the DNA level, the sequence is TGTGCCAGCAGCGACGGACAGGGAGGTGGCTACACCTTC.